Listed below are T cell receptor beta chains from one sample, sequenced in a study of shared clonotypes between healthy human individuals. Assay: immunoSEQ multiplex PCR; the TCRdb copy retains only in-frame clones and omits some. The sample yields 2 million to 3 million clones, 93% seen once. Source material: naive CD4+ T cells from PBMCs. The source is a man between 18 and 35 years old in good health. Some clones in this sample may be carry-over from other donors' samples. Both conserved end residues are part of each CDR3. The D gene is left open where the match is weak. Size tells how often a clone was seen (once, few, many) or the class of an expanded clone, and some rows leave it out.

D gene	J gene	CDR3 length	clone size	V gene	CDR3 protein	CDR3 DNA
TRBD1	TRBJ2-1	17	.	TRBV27	CASSSLTDREPYNEQFF	TGTGCCAGCAGTTCTCTCACCGACAGGGAACCTTACAATGAGCAGTTCTTC
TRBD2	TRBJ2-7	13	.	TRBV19	CASSGTSTFKQYF	TGTGCCAGTAGCGGGACTAGCACTTTCAAGCAGTACTTC
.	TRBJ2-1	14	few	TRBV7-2	CASSLWGRLNEQFF	TGTGCCAGCAGCTTATGGGGTAGGCTCAATGAGCAGTTCTTC
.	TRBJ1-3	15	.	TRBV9	CASSKLGVSGNTIYF	TGTGCCAGCAGCAAATTAGGGGTTTCTGGAAACACCATATATTTT
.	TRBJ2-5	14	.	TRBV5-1	CASSFSQVPGTQYF	TGCGCCAGCAGCTTCTCACAGGTACCCGGGACCCAGTACTTC
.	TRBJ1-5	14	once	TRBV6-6	CASSPRGPNQPQHF	TGTGCCAGCAGTCCCCGGGGCCCCAATCAGCCCCAGCATTTT
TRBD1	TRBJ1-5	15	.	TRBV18	CASSPGDRGDQPQHF	TGTGCCAGCTCACCGGGGGACAGGGGTGATCAGCCCCAGCATTTT
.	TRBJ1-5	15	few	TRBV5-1	CASSYDGVNNQPQHF	TGCGCCAGCAGCTACGACGGGGTTAACAATCAGCCCCAGCATTTT
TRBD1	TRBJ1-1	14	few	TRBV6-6	CASRDRDANTEAFF	TGTGCCAGCAGAGACAGGGACGCGAACACTGAAGCTTTCTTT
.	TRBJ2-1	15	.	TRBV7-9	CASSLMRGGNNEQFF	TGTGCCAGCAGCTTAATGCGCGGCGGAAACAATGAGCAGTTCTTC
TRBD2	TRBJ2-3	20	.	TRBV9	CASSVDGRLAGWGSTDTQYF	TGTGCCAGCAGCGTAGATGGGCGGCTAGCGGGATGGGGGAGCACAGATACGCAGTATTTT
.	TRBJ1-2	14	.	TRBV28	CASSLTTPNYGYTF	TGTGCCAGCAGTTTGACGACACCGAACTATGGCTACACCTTC
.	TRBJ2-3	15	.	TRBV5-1	CASSLYRDYTDTQYF	TGCGCCAGCAGCCTTTACAGGGACTACACAGATACGCAGTATTTT
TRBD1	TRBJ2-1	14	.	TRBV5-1	CASRQDRGRGEQFF	TGCGCCAGCAGGCAAGACAGGGGGCGGGGTGAGCAGTTCTTC
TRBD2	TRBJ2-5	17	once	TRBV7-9	CASSPYLAGGPQETQYF	TGTGCCAGCAGCCCATACCTAGCGGGAGGACCCCAAGAGACCCAGTACTTC
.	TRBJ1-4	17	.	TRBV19	CASSNPAATATNEKLFF	TGTGCCAGTAGTAACCCGGCAGCCACAGCAACTAATGAAAAACTGTTTTTT
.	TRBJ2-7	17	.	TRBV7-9	CASRPNLGHLPAYEQYF	TGTGCCAGCAGACCTAACCTGGGGCATCTCCCCGCCTACGAGCAGTACTTC